The source of this TCR beta chain is a study of Ad26.COV2.S vaccination and SARS-CoV-2 variants. The CDR3 contains 11 residues. V lost 5 bases and J 6 bases, leaving 6 bases between the germline ends. Stated treatment: around 19 received Ad26.COV2.S at low or high dose, single or two shots; several received placebo; per-sample allocation not given. Samples came from day 63 after the first vaccine or placebo injection. Sequencing used immunoSEQ multiplex PCR; TCRdb keeps in-frame clones, though not all of them. The profile covers 450,000 to 550,000 clones, with nearly 90% appearing a single time and just over 2.5% taken by the ten largest.

Specimen: peripheral blood, collected in a trial of Ad26.COV2.S vaccine versus placebo. The genes are TRBV12-3 or TRBV12-4 and TRBJ2-3, with no clear D. The receptor was derived from a person aged 18-60 years who received the Ad26.COV2.S COVID-19 vaccine or a placebo. The DNA of the CDR3 is TGTGCCAGCAGTCCCGCGGATACGCAGTATTTT. Protein product: CASSPADTQYF.